One and the same sample provided the 3 T cell receptor beta chains below, sequenced in a study of shared clonotypes between healthy human individuals (dated by TCRdb to 2020 to 2021). The library was prepared using the immunoSEQ multiplex PCR assay. TCRdb re-hosts the immuneACCESS table, in-frame sequences only. Its copies lack some clones; in the studies checked, an unresolved V gene accounts for under half of them, and the cause for the rest is not known. The sample profile shows over a million clones; over 95% of them were found once. The top ten hold roughly 1.2% of the sample. Input material: naive CD4+ T cells sorted from blood. The meaning of the sample's cell subset or site label: CD45RA+ positively selected. These receptors originate from a man aged 25 to 40 in good health.

The chain employs TRBV2 and TRBJ2-1, with D perhaps matching TRBD2 (6 bases). Germline V CDR1 and CDR2: SNHLY, FYNNEI. The CDR3 sequence is 13 residues long. Trimming left V 7 bases short and J 7 bases short, with 14 bases between. Here the CDR3 reads CASIPGLPNEQFF. The CDR3 DNA sequence: TGTGCCAGCATTCCGGGACTCCCAAATGAGCAGTTCTTC. The entire variable domain, with the rest obtained from reference TRBV2 and TRBJ2-1, is as follows: EPEVTQTPSHQVTQMGQEVILRCVPISNHLYFYWYRQILGQKVEFLVSFYNNEISEKSEIFDDQFSVERPDGSNFTLKIRSTKLEDSAMYFCASIPGLPNEQFFGPGTRLTVL.

This clone came up once. V usage is TRBV4-1 and J usage is TRBJ2-1, with D possibly matching TRBD1 (6 bases). The CDR3 is 15 residues long. V was clipped by 1 base and J by 8 bases, with 15 bases between them. Germline V gene sequence: CDR1 MGHRA, CDR2 YSYEKL. CDR3 in DNA: TGCGCCAGCAGCCAAGTCTTAAAACAGGGAGATGAGCAGTTCTTC. As protein: CASSQVLKQGDEQFF.

The chain joins TRBV27 to TRBJ1-2, with 7 bases aligning to TRBD1. Germline V lookup: CDR1 MNHEY, CDR2 SMNVEV (reference sequence). This CDR3 is 13 amino acids long. J lost 4 bases, V lost 5 bases, and 4 bases had no gene match. CDR3 residues: CASSLTGAYGYTF. The CDR3 DNA is TGTGCCAGCAGTCTAACAGGGGCCTATGGCTACACCTTC.